A selection of T cell receptor beta chains follows, all from one sample in a study of CD8 T cells in Susac syndrome. TCRdb passed the immunoSEQ multiplex PCR reads through MiXCR, listing each CDR3 protein once. The sample contains roughly 200,000 distinct CDR3 sequences, about 94% of which appear only once. Material for sequencing was CD4+ T cells from PBMCs. These receptors were taken from a human donor with Susac syndrome. Each CDR3 is given with its conserved first and last residue. The D gene is left open where the match is weak. Size is omitted from some rows. Given values are once, few, many or a class for expanded clones.

CDR3: CASSQRWTIGEKLFF
DNA: TGCGCCAGCAGTCAAAGGTGGACCATCGGGGAAAAACTGTTTTTT
size: NA
V: TRBV23-1
J: TRBJ1-4
D: NA

CDR3: CASIGQGTPTNEQFF
DNA: TGTGCCAGCATCGGACAGGGAACCCCTACCAATGAGCAGTTCTTC
size: NA
V: TRBV6-2/TRBV6-3
J: TRBJ2-1
D: TRBD1

CDR3: CASSQGPGIEAFF
DNA: TGTGCCAGCAGCCAAGGGCCCGGGATTGAAGCTTTCTTT
size: once
V: TRBV3-1
J: TRBJ1-1
D: NA

CDR3: CSARQDDNSPLHF
DNA: TGCAGTGCTAGACAGGACGATAATTCACCCCTCCACTTT
size: once
V: TRBV20-1
J: TRBJ1-6
D: NA

CDR3: CSATGLRQETQYF
DNA: TGCAGTGCAACGGGACTACGGCAAGAGACCCAGTACTTC
size: NA
V: TRBV20-1
J: TRBJ2-5
D: TRBD2

CDR3: CASSLGAGGMGDQPQHF
DNA: TGTGCCAGCAGCTTAGGTGCAGGGGGCATGGGTGATCAGCCCCAGCATTTT
size: NA
V: TRBV7-9
J: TRBJ1-5
D: TRBD1

CDR3: CASSLDSHNEKLFF
DNA: TGTGCCAGCAGCTTAGACAGCCACAATGAAAAACTGTTTTTT
size: once
V: TRBV7-9
J: TRBJ1-4
D: NA

CDR3: CASSAEVMNTEAFF
DNA: TGTGCCAGCAGTGCAGAAGTCATGAACACTGAAGCTTTCTTT
size: NA
V: TRBV2
J: TRBJ1-1
D: NA

CDR3: CAWGTAYTEAFF
DNA: TGTGCCTGGGGGACAGCCTACACTGAAGCTTTCTTT
size: NA
V: TRBV30
J: TRBJ1-1
D: TRBD1

CDR3: CASSDRYTPTDTQYF
DNA: TGTGCCAGCAGCGATCGATACACCCCCACAGATACGCAGTATTTT
size: once
V: TRBV5-4
J: TRBJ2-3
D: NA

CDR3: CSVAAAGSGNTIYF
DNA: TGCAGCGTTGCGGCAGCCGGCTCTGGAAACACCATATATTTT
size: NA
V: TRBV29-1
J: TRBJ1-3
D: NA

CDR3: CASSYTLIPQPQHF
DNA: TGTGCCAGCAGTTACACGCTTATCCCTCAGCCCCAGCATTTT
size: NA
V: TRBV6-6
J: TRBJ1-5
D: NA

CDR3: CASSPGTGLETQYF
DNA: TGTGCCAGCAGCCCCGGGACAGGGTTGGAGACCCAGTACTTC
size: NA
V: TRBV7-2
J: TRBJ2-5
D: TRBD1

CDR3: CASGNPNQPQHF
DNA: TGTGCCAGCGGGAACCCCAATCAGCCCCAGCATTTT
size: NA
V: TRBV6-2/TRBV6-3
J: TRBJ1-5
D: NA

CDR3: CASSRLAVPTLEQFF
DNA: TGTGCCAGCAGCCGACTAGCGGTTCCCACGTTGGAGCAGTTCTTC
size: NA
V: TRBV3-1
J: TRBJ2-1
D: TRBD2

CDR3: CSGQREGTGELFF
DNA: TGCAGCGGTCAGCGGGAGGGCACCGGGGAGCTGTTTTTT
size: NA
V: TRBV29-1
J: TRBJ2-2
D: TRBD2

CDR3: CASSVGHREPYEQYF
DNA: TGTGCCAGCAGCGTAGGACACCGGGAGCCCTACGAGCAGTACTTC
size: NA
V: TRBV9
J: TRBJ2-7
D: NA

CDR3: CSARRDGHPNEQFF
DNA: TGCAGCGCACGTCGTGATGGACACCCCAATGAGCAGTTCTTC
size: NA
V: TRBV29-1
J: TRBJ2-1
D: NA

CDR3: CASSFGARNEQFF
DNA: TGTGCCAGCAGTTTCGGGGCGAGGAATGAGCAGTTCTTC
size: NA
V: TRBV12-3/TRBV12-4
J: TRBJ2-1
D: NA

CDR3: CASSLGHEPYNEQFF
DNA: TGCGCCAGCAGCCTCGGACATGAACCTTACAATGAGCAGTTCTTC
size: NA
V: TRBV5-1
J: TRBJ2-1
D: NA

CDR3: CSASVGTDNTEAFF
DNA: TGCAGTGCTAGCGTTGGGACAGATAACACTGAAGCTTTCTTT
size: NA
V: TRBV20-1
J: TRBJ1-1
D: TRBD1

CDR3: CASKLAGPINEQFF
DNA: TGTGCCAGCAAACTAGCGGGGCCTATCAATGAGCAGTTCTTC
size: NA
V: TRBV18
J: TRBJ2-1
D: TRBD2

CDR3: CAWSAGVNQPQHF
DNA: TGTGCCTGGAGTGCGGGGGTCAATCAGCCCCAGCATTTT
size: NA
V: TRBV30
J: TRBJ1-5
D: NA

CDR3: CASGFEKWVEQFF
DNA: TGTGCCAGCGGTTTTGAGAAATGGGTTGAGCAGTTCTTC
size: NA
V: TRBV2
J: TRBJ2-1
D: NA

CDR3: CSASSPENYGYTF
DNA: TGCAGTGCTAGCTCGCCAGAGAACTATGGCTACACCTTC
size: NA
V: TRBV20-1
J: TRBJ1-2
D: NA

CDR3: CASSPVTGYTF
DNA: TGTGCCAGCTCACCTGTTACTGGCTACACCTTC
size: NA
V: TRBV18
J: TRBJ1-2
D: NA

CDR3: CASSVRGAGNYNEQFF
DNA: TGTGCCAGCAGCGTCCGGGGAGCGGGGAACTACAATGAGCAGTTCTTC
size: NA
V: TRBV9
J: TRBJ2-1
D: TRBD2

CDR3: CASSLNGGRSGELFF
DNA: TGCGCCAGCAGCTTGAACGGGGGTCGGAGCGGGGAGCTGTTTTTT
size: once
V: TRBV5-1
J: TRBJ2-2
D: NA